One sample yielded the 14 T cell receptor beta chains listed below, sequenced in a study of CD8 T cells in ankylosing spondylitis. In TCRdb, the 5' RACE reads were re-called with MiXCR into one record per CDR3 protein. The table lists around 490,000 distinct CDR3 sequences, 5.3% of them singletons, with around 3.4% in the top ten. Study-wide findings and caveats: A TCR beta motif of about 8 highly homologous variants appeared characteristic of ankylosing spondylitis blood.

These TCRs' antigens remain unknown. The sample consisted of blood, either unsorted or a sorted T cell fraction (not recorded which). Receptors were obtained from a male donor with ankylosing spondylitis.

This clonotype was picked up many times. The CDR3 region is CASRGTGTNQPQHF. In DNA, the CDR3 is TGTGCCAGCAGGGGGACAGGGACAAATCAGCCCCAGCATTTT. The rearrangement links TRBV6-1 to TRBJ1-5; 9 nucleotides agree with TRBD1. The germline V gene encodes CDR1 MNHNS and CDR2 SASEGT. The CDR3 extends over 14 amino acids. The V gene end was trimmed by 6 bases and the J gene end by 4 bases; junction bases not matched to a gene: 4.

This clonotype was seen repeatedly, ten times or more. The genes are TRBV24-1 and TRBJ2-3; TRBD2 matches 7 bases. Germline trimming cut 10 bases from V and 5 bases from J; bases unmatched to any gene: 8. From germline, CDR1 is KGHDR and CDR2 SFDVKD. The CDR3 is 13 residues long. As DNA, the CDR3 is TGTGCCACGGGGGAGGGCCTGAGAGATACGCAGTATTTT. It encodes CATGEGLRDTQYF.

V usage is TRBV20-1 and J usage is TRBJ2-7; 14 nucleotides agree with TRBD2. This CDR3 is 15 amino acids long. V lost 2 bases to trimming and J lost 6 bases; unmatched junction nucleotides: 6. Germline loops: CDR1 DFQATT, CDR2 SNEGSKA (reference sequence). CDR3 sequence: CSARRGTSGSSEQYF. CDR3 coding DNA: TGCAGTGCTAGACGCGGGACTAGCGGGAGTTCCGAGCAGTACTTC.

This clonotype was observed a handful of times. The chain joins TRBV7-2 to TRBJ2-2; 9 bases fit TRBD2. Unmatched junction bases numbered 13, after V lost 0 bases and J lost 8 bases. This CDR3 is 18 amino acids long. The V gene's germline CDR1 is SGHTA and CDR2 FQGNSA. The CDR3 region has the DNA TGTGCCAGCAGCTTAGCCCTTAGCGGGAGAGTCGGTCGTGGGGAGCTGTTTTTT. Translation: CASSLALSGRVGRGELFF.

As to this clonotype: This could be a read error, since a much larger clone is one nucleotide away. The chain links TRBV7-2 to TRBJ2-7; unclear D gene. CDR1 and CDR2 (germline): SGHTA, FQGNSA. The length of the CDR3 is 13 residues. The V end was cut by 1 base, the J end by 5 bases, with 9 bases between. The CDR3 region is CASSLGPNDEQYF. Written as DNA, the CDR3 is TGTGCCAGCAGCTTAGGACCGAATGACGAGCAGTACTTC.

This chain joins TRBV5-1 and TRBJ2-5; TRBD1 agrees at 9 bases. CDR3 length: 15 amino acids. Germline V gene sequence: CDR1 SGHRS, CDR2 YFSETQ. Trimming cost V 0 bases and J 0 bases; bases outside gene matches: 0. The CDR3 loop is CASSLGTGDQETQYF. DNA of the CDR3: TGCGCCAGCAGCTTGGGGACAGGGGACCAAGAGACCCAGTACTTC. The entire variable domain, with the rest obtained from reference TRBV5-1 and TRBJ2-5, is as follows: KAGVTQTPRYLIKTRGQQVTLSCSPISGHRSVSWYQQTPGQGLQFLFEYFSETQRNKGNFPGRFSGRQFSNSRSEMNVSTLELGDSALYLCASSLGTGDQETQYFGPGTRLLVL.

This clonotype was counted a few times. CDR3 residues: CASSYWAGYEQYF. CDR3 bases: TGTGCCAGCAGTTACTGGGCGGGCTACGAGCAGTACTTC. V is TRBV6-5 and J is TRBJ2-7, with D perhaps TRBD2 (5 bases). The germline V gene has CDR1 MNHEY and CDR2 SVGAGI. V lost 1 base and J 3 bases, leaving 7 bases between the germline ends. CDR3 length equals 13 residues.

This clonotype was counted at least ten times. The chain carries TRBV4-3 and TRBJ2-3, with D possibly matching TRBD2 (5 bases). The CDR3 has 15 amino acids. Germline V gene lookup returns CDR1 LGHNA and CDR2 YSLEER. V lost 0 bases to trimming and J lost 3 bases, with 10 bases between them. CDR3 nucleotide sequence: TGCGCCAGCAGCCAAGATTTACGAGGGACAGATACGCAGTATTTT. Amino acids: CASSQDLRGTDTQYF.

In its sample, this clonotype was seen many times. This rearrangement joins TRBV27 to TRBJ2-5; no reliable D call. The length of the CDR3 is 15 residues. Germline values: CDR1 MNHEY, CDR2 SMNVEV (reference sequence). Between the trimmed V and J ends, which lost 3 bases and 0 bases, there was a span of 11 bases. CDR3 protein: CASSLLGIYQETQYF. The CDR3 DNA reads as TGTGCCAGCAGTTTGCTAGGGATCTACCAAGAGACCCAGTACTTC.

Only a few counts were recorded for this clonotype. The V call is TRBV15, the J call TRBJ2-7, with a possible D match to TRBD2 (6 bases). This CDR3 is built from 14 residues. CDR1 is LNHNV, CDR2 YYDKDF, per germline (reference sequence). With 8 bases removed from V and 0 bases from J, the gap between germline ends came to 14 bases. The CDR3 nucleotides read TGTGCCACCGGGCGGGACCCAACCTCCTACGAGCAGTACTTC. It translates to CATGRDPTSYEQYF.

This clonotype showed up many times. The rearrangement links TRBV20-1 to TRBJ2-5; unclear D gene. V was clipped by 5 bases and J by 1 base, with 17 bases between them. This CDR3 is built from 15 residues. CDR1 is DFQATT, CDR2 SNEGSKA, per germline (reference sequence). The CDR3 DNA follows: TGCAGTGCTCCCCCCAGTTGGGGTATCCAAGAGACCCAGTACTTC. Its translation: CSAPPSWGIQETQYF.

This clonotype has a count of ten or more. This chain uses TRBV18 with TRBJ1-6; TRBD1 matches 9 bases. Germline trimming cut 4 bases from V and 6 bases from J; bases unmatched to any gene: 4. CDR1 and CDR2 (germline): KGHSH, LQKENI. The CDR3 length is 15 residues. In nucleotides, the CDR3 is TGTGCCAGCTCACAATCGGGACAGGGTAATTCACCCCTCCACTTT. Translating gives CASSQSGQGNSPLHF.

At least ten counts were recorded for this clonotype. This chain joins TRBV29-1 and TRBJ2-1, with unresolved D. Trimming took off 7 bases at V and 0 bases at J, with 13 bases between the two ends. CDR1 and CDR2 from the germline V gene are SQVTM and ANQGSEA. The CDR3 is made up of 14 amino acids. The CDR3 spells CSAALPSSYNEQFF. The CDR3 coding sequence is TGCAGCGCCGCTCTCCCGAGCTCCTACAATGAGCAGTTCTTC.

This clonotype has a count of ten or more. The chain combines TRBV4-2 with TRBJ1-5; no firm D call. The germline V and J ends were trimmed by 0 bases and 7 bases, with 10 bases remaining between them. The CDR3 contains 14 residues. The germline V gene has CDR1 LGHNA and CDR2 YNFKEQ. CDR3 sequence: CASSQEVTNQPQHF. The DNA for the CDR3 is TGTGCCAGCAGCCAAGAAGTAACAAACCAGCCCCAGCATTTT.